The next 7 T cell receptor beta chains were all read from a single sample in a study of cytomegalovirus exposure and HLA in healthy donors. The PCR had 60 Vbeta and 13 Jbeta primers. TCRdb's table, derived via immunoSEQ multiplex PCR, lists solely in-frame clones and lacks some. Among about 31,000 clones, around two thirds were seen once, and the ten largest hold 20% to 25%. The sequencing input was PBMCs. The receptors stem from a man in his fifties or sixties in good health and CMV-seropositive.

CDR3 DNA: TGTGCCAGCAGCGCCCTCGGGACGGGAGGGACTGAAGCTTTCTTT. As protein: CASSALGTGGTEAFF. The chain has TRBV25-1 and TRBJ1-1; perhaps TRBD1 as D (5 bases). Germline values: CDR1 MGHDK, CDR2 SYGVNS. The CDR3 length is 15 residues. The V and J ends lost 6 bases and 5 bases respectively, with 19 bases between them. The full variable domain, with the rest looked up from reference TRBV25-1 and TRBJ1-1, is EADIYQTPRYLVIGTGKKITLECSQTMGHDKMYWYQQDPGMELHLIHYSYGVNSTEKGDLSSESTVSRIRTEHFPLTLESARPSHTSQYLCASSALGTGGTEAFFGQGTRLTVV.

This sequence joins TRBV28 and TRBJ1-2; D is uncertain. CDR1 and CDR2 from the germline V gene are MDHEN and SYDVKM. V lost 0 bases and J lost 2, with 10 bases in between. The CDR3 length is 15 residues. This chain's CDR3 is CASSLWRDRNYGYTF. The DNA of the CDR3 is TGTGCCAGCAGTTTATGGAGGGATCGGAACTATGGCTACACCTTC.

The rearrangement joins TRBV7-8 to TRBJ1-5; tentative D call: TRBD1 (5 bases). V gave up 5 bases and J gave up 0 bases, with 14 bases separating them. Germline assignment: CDR1 SGHVS and CDR2 FQNEAQ. The CDR3 spans 16 residues. The CDR3 loop reads CASSLGALYSNQPQHF. The CDR3 region has the DNA TGTGCCAGCAGCCTAGGGGCACTGTATAGCAATCAGCCCCAGCATTTT. Full variable domain (outside the CDR3, taken from reference TRBV7-8 and TRBJ1-5): GAGVSQSPRYKVAKRGQDVALRCDPISGHVSLFWYQQALGQGPEFLTYFQNEAQLDKSGLPSDRFFAERPEGSVSTLKIQRTQQEDSAVYLCASSLGALYSNQPQHFGDGTRLSIL.

V is TRBV5-1 and J is TRBJ2-5; 7 bases fit TRBD2. The CDR3 totals 14 residues. V shed 4 bases, J shed 4 bases, and the junction held 7 bases outside the gene matches. The germline gives CDR1 SGHRS, CDR2 YFSETQ. The DNA for the CDR3 is TGCGCCAGCAGCCCTGGGGGGGGTGCAGAGACCCAGTACTTC. Residues: CASSPGGGAETQYF.

The chain couples TRBV30 to TRBJ1-1; possible D gene TRBD1, 5 bases. Germline V gene data show CDR1 as GTSNPN and CDR2 as SVGIG (reference sequence). The V and J ends lost 2 bases and 1 base respectively, with 11 bases between them. CDR3 size: 14 residues. The CDR3 spells CAWSKGRANTEAFF. The DNA for the CDR3 is TGTGCCTGGAGTAAGGGCAGGGCGAACACTGAAGCTTTCTTT.

J is TRBJ1-1 and V is TRBV5-4, with no clear D. This CDR3 is 12 amino acids long. Germline assignment: CDR1 SGHNT and CDR2 YYREEE (reference sequence). V gave up 2 bases and J gave up 3 bases, with 5 bases separating them. This CDR3 reads CASSFGDTEAFF. DNA for the CDR3: TGTGCCAGCAGCTTCGGGGACACTGAAGCTTTCTTT.

The J gene is TRBJ2-7, the V gene TRBV6-1; the match to TRBD1 covers 7 bases. CDR3 length: 16 amino acids. Germline V gene sequence: CDR1 MNHNS, CDR2 SASEGT. V dropped 3 bases and J dropped 2; count of bases not matched to a gene: 10. CDR3 in DNA: TGTGCCAGCAGTGAGGGAATACGGGACAGTCCCTACGAGCAGTACTTC. It translates to CASSEGIRDSPYEQYF.